This T cell receptor beta chain was sequenced for a study of T cell responses to AZD1222 COVID-19 vaccine. In the study overall: The analysis combined second doses at about 4 or about 12 weeks. Notes on the study in general: Unmutated variant regions are reportedly the target of nearly half of TCRs that are spike-specific. With two AZD1222 doses given, Spike-specific TCR breadth and depth both rose.

Assay: immunoSEQ multiplex PCR; the TCRdb copy retains only in-frame clones and omits some. The data show some 130,000 clones, approximately 88% seen once. The CDR3 loop spans 13 amino acids. On this clone itself: Its antigen is unidentified. The junction shows a germline mismatch at one end, possibly a read error.

Sequences were derived from peripheral blood, sampled on day 0 of AZD1222 vaccination. The rearrangement joins TRBV12-3 or TRBV12-4 to TRBJ2-1; D gene uncertain. The clonotype was recovered from an adult in good health. CDR3 in amino acids: CASTRGSYNEQFF. The CDR3 DNA sequence: TGTGCGAGCACCAGAGGCTCCTACAATGAGCAGTTCTTC.